A selection of T cell receptor beta chains follows, all from one sample in a study of blood T cell repertoires in COVID-19. Generated by immunoSEQ multiplex PCR, the TCRdb table keeps only in-frame clones and is missing some. This sample yields 100,000 to 120,000 clones, of which around 85% are seen a single time; roughly 1.5% belongs to the top ten. The sequencing sample was made of peripheral blood. These TCRs come from a man aged 45 to 65 with acute or convalescent COVID-19. CDR3s include the opening cysteine and the closing phenylalanine or tryptophan. Fields, in order: clone size, V gene, D gene, CDR3 length, J gene, CDR3 DNA, CDR3 protein. D genes are given only for firm matches. Only some rows state a clone size, as once, few, many or a class for expanded clones.

NA	TRBV24-1	TRBD1	17	TRBJ2-3	TGTGCCACCAGTGATCTGAGGGACAGGGGGAGAGCAGATACGCAGTATTTT	CATSDLRDRGRADTQYF
NA	TRBV29-1	TRBD2	14	TRBJ2-1	TGCAGCGTTGAGTTAGCGGGGGAGTACAATGAGCAGTTCTTC	CSVELAGEYNEQFF
few	TRBV7-3	TRBD1	17	TRBJ2-7	TGTGCCAGCAGCCCGAAACCGCCGGGACAGGGGTCGGACGAGCAGTACTTC	CASSPKPPGQGSDEQYF
NA	TRBV28	NA	13	TRBJ2-7	TGTGCCAGCAGCCCCCCGGTTTCCCACGAGCAGTACTTC	CASSPPVSHEQYF
NA	TRBV5-6	NA	12	TRBJ1-1	TGTGCCAGCAGCGCCAGGAGGGCTGAAGCTTTCTTT	CASSARRAEAFF
few	TRBV20-1	NA	16	TRBJ2-3	TGCAGTGCTAGTTTGGTGGGGGCATTAGACACAGATACGCAGTATTTT	CSASLVGALDTDTQYF
NA	TRBV12-3/TRBV12-4	NA	12	TRBJ1-1	TGTGCCAGCAGCAATCCAGGGGCTGAAGCTTTCTTT	CASSNPGAEAFF
NA	TRBV6-6	NA	16	TRBJ1-5	TGTGCCAGCAGTTATTTGGGAAGGGGTAACAATCAGCCCCAGCATTTT	CASSYLGRGNNQPQHF
few	TRBV30	NA	13	TRBJ1-5	TGTGCCTGGAGTATGCAGGAAAATCAGCCCCAGCATTTT	CAWSMQENQPQHF
NA	TRBV19	TRBD1	13	TRBJ1-5	TGTGCCAGTAGTCGGGGACAGAATCAGCCCCAGCATTTT	CASSRGQNQPQHF
NA	TRBV24-1	TRBD1	15	TRBJ1-2	TGTGCCACCAGTCCGGGACAGCGTAGAGGCTATGGCTACACCTTC	CATSPGQRRGYGYTF
NA	TRBV4-2	TRBD2	15	TRBJ2-2	TGTGCCAGCAGCCAAGGGGCTAGCGGGGAGGGGGAGCTGTTTTTT	CASSQGASGEGELFF
NA	TRBV2	TRBD1	16	TRBJ1-4	TGTGCCAGCAGTCCCCGGACAGGATCAACTAATGAAAAACTGTTTTTT	CASSPRTGSTNEKLFF
few	TRBV5-1	NA	17	TRBJ1-1	TGCGCCAGCAGCCCGGGAGGGGACAACCCAGGGAGGACTGAAGCTTTCTTT	CASSPGGDNPGRTEAFF
NA	TRBV29-1	TRBD1	14	TRBJ1-1	TGCAGCGTTAAAGGGGGCGCCCTGAACACTGAAGCTTTCTTT	CSVKGGALNTEAFF
NA	TRBV9	TRBD1	14	TRBJ1-1	TGTGCCAGCACCAGGGACAGGGTCAACACTGAAGCTTTCTTT	CASTRDRVNTEAFF
NA	TRBV5-6	NA	14	TRBJ2-3	TGTGCCAGCAGCGTGCCTCAGGGGACAGATACGCAGTATTTT	CASSVPQGTDTQYF
NA	TRBV5-1	NA	14	TRBJ2-3	TGCGCCAGCAGCTTAGGGACTAGCACAGATACGCAGTATTTT	CASSLGTSTDTQYF
NA	TRBV10-3	NA	14	TRBJ1-4	TGTGCCATCAGTCCTATCGACTCCAATGAAAAACTGTTTTTT	CAISPIDSNEKLFF
NA	TRBV2	NA	17	TRBJ2-2	TGTGCCAGCAGTGCAGTGATACCCGGGGTAAATACCGGGGAGCTGTTTTTT	CASSAVIPGVNTGELFF
NA	TRBV5-1	NA	15	TRBJ1-4	TGCGCCAGCAGCCTGGGACATGAGTTTGGCGAAAAACTGTTTTTT	CASSLGHEFGEKLFF
NA	TRBV7-2	NA	15	TRBJ1-1	TGTGCCAGCAGCTCCCCCCGCGGGGTAGGGACTGAAGCTTTCTTT	CASSSPRGVGTEAFF
NA	TRBV28	TRBD1	17	TRBJ2-7	TGTGCCAGCAGCCCTCCGGCTGGGACAGGTCTTACCTACGAGCAGTACTTC	CASSPPAGTGLTYEQYF
NA	TRBV2	NA	14	TRBJ1-2	TGTGCCAGCACGCGTACAGTAAATAACTATGGCTACACCTTC	CASTRTVNNYGYTF
NA	TRBV2	TRBD1	13	TRBJ1-2	TGTGCCAGCAGAAGGACAGGGGGCGAGGGCTACACCTTC	CASRRTGGEGYTF
NA	TRBV4-2	NA	15	TRBJ2-3	TGTGCCAGCAGCCAAGATCTGGGCTACACAGATACGCAGTATTTT	CASSQDLGYTDTQYF
NA	TRBV2	NA	15	TRBJ1-1	TGTGCCAGCGTCCGAGACAGCCTAATGAACACTGAAGCTTTCTTT	CASVRDSLMNTEAFF
NA	TRBV12-3/TRBV12-4	TRBD1	13	TRBJ1-6	TGTGCCAGCAGTTCATACGACAGGGCCCCCCTCCACTTT	CASSSYDRAPLHF
NA	TRBV29-1	NA	14	TRBJ2-2	TGCAGCGCCCTGGAAGGGGCTAGACGCGGGGAGCTGTTTTTT	CSALEGARRGELFF
NA	TRBV28	TRBD2	18	TRBJ2-7	TGTGCCAGCAGTACCAGGACTAGCGGGGGGGTCTATCCCTACGAGCAGTACTTC	CASSTRTSGGVYPYEQYF
NA	TRBV14	NA	15	TRBJ1-4	TGTGCCAGCAGCCAACTCAGGGGAACTAATGAAAAACTGTTTTTT	CASSQLRGTNEKLFF
once	TRBV11-2	TRBD1	15	TRBJ1-2	TGTGCCAGCAGCCTTAGACAGGGGGCTAACTATGGCTACACCTTC	CASSLRQGANYGYTF
NA	TRBV5-1	NA	13	TRBJ1-2	TGCGCCAGCAGCTTAGGACAGATCTATGGCTACACCTTC	CASSLGQIYGYTF
NA	TRBV7-3	TRBD2	17	TRBJ2-3	TGTGCCAGCAGCTTAAGGGGACTAGCGGGGGGCACAGATACGCAGTATTTT	CASSLRGLAGGTDTQYF
NA	TRBV7-3	NA	14	TRBJ1-6	TGTGCCAGCAGCTTACGAGGGAGGGAATCACCCCTCCACTTT	CASSLRGRESPLHF
NA	TRBV6-1	TRBD1	14	TRBJ1-2	TGTGCCAGCAGTGATCGGGACAGAAGCTATGGCTACACCTTC	CASSDRDRSYGYTF
NA	TRBV3-1/TRBV3-2	TRBD1	12	TRBJ1-2	TGTGCCAGCAGCACACGGGACAGGGCCTACACCTTC	CASSTRDRAYTF
NA	TRBV29-1	NA	13	TRBJ1-1	TGCAGCGTTGAGAGTCCAGGCGGGACTGAAGCTTTCTTT	CSVESPGGTEAFF
NA	TRBV6-5	TRBD1	15	TRBJ1-1	TGTGCCAGCAGTTACTTGGGACAGACGAACACTGAAGCTTTCTTT	CASSYLGQTNTEAFF
NA	TRBV10-3	TRBD1	14	TRBJ1-2	TGTGCCATCAGCACCGGACAGGATAACTATGGCTACACCTTC	CAISTGQDNYGYTF
NA	TRBV10-3	TRBD1	15	TRBJ2-1	TGTGCCATCAGTGAGTGGGCACAGGGGGCTGAAGAGCAGTTCTTC	CAISEWAQGAEEQFF
NA	TRBV18	NA	14	TRBJ1-2	TGTGCCAGCTCACCAGTCAGGGCGAGCTATGGCTACACCTTC	CASSPVRASYGYTF
NA	TRBV15	TRBD1	16	TRBJ2-2	TGTGCCACCAGCAGAGACCCAAAGACAGGGGGCGAGGAGCTGTTTTTT	CATSRDPKTGGEELFF
NA	TRBV28	NA	12	TRBJ1-1	TGTGCCAGCAGGGACCGACAGATAAAAGCTTTCTTT	CASRDRQIKAFF
once	TRBV28	NA	14	TRBJ1-6	TGTGCCAGCAGTATTCGGACGGGGAATTCACCCCTCCACTTT	CASSIRTGNSPLHF
NA	TRBV27	NA	13	TRBJ2-2	TGTGCCAGCAGTTGGGGAGGCACCGGGGAGCTGTTTTTT	CASSWGGTGELFF
NA	TRBV4-2	TRBD1	16	TRBJ2-7	TGTGCCAGCAGCCAGTACCGGGACAGGGCACTTGGCGAGCAGTACTTC	CASSQYRDRALGEQYF
NA	TRBV5-6	NA	14	TRBJ1-6	TGTGCCAGCAGCTGGGGGAGGGATAATTCACCCCTCCACTTT	CASSWGRDNSPLHF
once	TRBV27	NA	12	TRBJ1-2	TGTGCCAGCAGTTTTAAAGGGGCTGGCTACACCTTC	CASSFKGAGYTF
NA	TRBV2	NA	14	TRBJ1-6	TGTGCCAGCAGTAGGACAGAGTATAATTCACCCCTCCACTTT	CASSRTEYNSPLHF
few	TRBV5-4	NA	13	TRBJ2-3	TGTGCCAGCAGCTTGGATCGGGTGGATACGCAGTATTTT	CASSLDRVDTQYF